This TCR beta chain came from a study of blood T cell repertoires in COVID-19. The overall study: Material from acute and convalescent COVID-19 was sourced from the United States, Italy and Spain.

Only in-frame clones appear in the TCRdb table, and some are missing; sequencing was by immunoSEQ multiplex PCR. The table includes about 160,000 clones, 82% detected once. Sequencing input: peripheral blood. This receptor was obtained from a woman aged 80 or older with active or convalescent COVID-19.

This CDR3 reads CASRGQWTEAFF. In nucleotides, the CDR3 is TGTGCCAGCAGGGGACAGTGGACTGAAGCTTTCTTT. The V gene is TRBV2, the J gene TRBJ1-1, with 7 nucleotides matching TRBD1. The CDR3 length is 12 residues. The germline V gene has CDR1 SNHLY and CDR2 FYNNEI. Losses at the gene ends were 6 bases for V and 5 bases for J; bases not matched to a gene: 3.